This TCR beta chain was identified in a study of OX40 agonist ivuxolimab in advanced cancers. Across the study: The dose of intravenous ivuxolimab that patients received every 2 weeks ranged from 0.01 to 10 mg/kg.

The CDR3 length is 15 residues. Germline CDR1 KGHSH, CDR2 LQKENI. V was shortened by 5 bases and J by 4 bases, with 15 bases between the two germline ends. Libraries were prepared by immunoSEQ multiplex PCR; TCRdb keeps only in-frame clonotypes and omits some of them. The data show roughly 76,000 clones, with over 75% seen just once and approximately 5% held by the top ten. The V gene is TRBV18, the J gene TRBJ1-3, with unresolved D. The receptor comes from an adult with an advanced solid tumor such as melanoma, head and neck, liver or kidney cancer. The sample in question was CD4+ or CD8+ T cells sorted from blood, obtained in a trial of the OX40 agonist ivuxolimab. CDR3 sequence (DNA): TGTGCCAGCTCAGCCGGCCAAGAGTGGGGAAACACCATATATTTT. Encoded protein: CASSAGQEWGNTIYF.